This is a list of T cell receptor beta chains from one sample in a study of radiation and T cells in renal cell carcinoma. Libraries were prepared by immunoSEQ multiplex PCR; TCRdb keeps only in-frame clonotypes and omits some of them. This sample has more than 20,000 clones; about 84% occur once, and the top ten carry around 32%. Source: blood, taken from a patient whose treatment included radiotherapy and nephrectomy. The source of these receptors is a man aged 55-75 years with renal cell carcinoma. CDR3s include the opening cysteine and the closing phenylalanine or tryptophan. D genes are given only for firm matches. Clone size appears in some rows only: once, few, many, or a class for an expanded clone.

j_call clone_size d_call v_call cdr3_aa cdr3_nt
TRBJ2-4 few TRBD2 TRBV10-3 CAISESTREGSGLNIQYF TGTGCCATCAGTGAGTCGACTCGTGAGGGTAGCGGGTTAAACATTCAGTACTTC
TRBJ2-3 . . TRBV5-1 CASSSGLYTDTQYF TGCGCCAGCAGCTCGGGACTTTACACAGATACGCAGTATTTT
TRBJ2-7 . TRBD2 TRBV7-2 CASSGTSATSYEQYF TGTGCCAGCAGCGGTACTAGCGCCACCTCCTACGAGCAGTACTTC
TRBJ2-7 . TRBD2 TRBV19 CASSIDVGGGGITYEQYF TGTGCCAGTAGTATAGATGTTGGCGGGGGAGGTATAACCTACGAGCAGTACTTC
TRBJ2-2 . . TRBV7-3 CASSLTRTTGGTGELFF TGTGCCAGCAGCTTAACCCGAACTACTGGGGGCACCGGGGAGCTGTTTTTT
TRBJ2-1 once TRBD2 TRBV5-4 CASSRTSGRFGNEQFF TGTGCCAGCAGCAGGACTAGCGGGAGGTTTGGCAATGAGCAGTTCTTC
TRBJ1-1 . . TRBV28 CASSHSPNTEAFF TGTGCCAGCAGTCACAGCCCGAACACTGAAGCTTTCTTT
TRBJ1-1 . . TRBV30 CAWSFFQNTEAFF TGTGCCTGGAGTTTTTTTCAGAACACTGAAGCTTTCTTT
TRBJ2-1 . . TRBV11-3 CASSLEDNNEQFF TGTGCCAGCAGCTTAGAAGACAACAATGAGCAGTTCTTC
TRBJ1-6 . . TRBV30 CAWSGRVRLNSPLHF TGTGCCTGGAGTGGTCGGGTCCGCTTGAATTCACCCCTCCACTTT
TRBJ2-1 . TRBD2 TRBV7-7 CASSRRLAGDNEQFF TGTGCCAGCAGCCGGCGACTAGCGGGAGACAATGAGCAGTTCTTC
TRBJ2-2 . TRBD2 TRBV5-1 CASSLASGSSRTGELFF TGCGCCAGCAGCTTGGCTAGCGGGAGTTCGCGGACCGGGGAGCTGTTTTTT
TRBJ2-5 . TRBD1 TRBV5-1 CASSQQQGAGTQYF TGCGCCAGCAGCCAACAACAGGGGGCGGGGACCCAGTACTTC
TRBJ2-7 . . TRBV29-1 CSVLSLQARGYEQYF TGCAGCGTTTTAAGCTTACAAGCACGGGGCTACGAGCAGTACTTC
TRBJ2-1 . TRBD2 TRBV11-2 CASSFTAGTSANEQFF TGTGCCAGCAGCTTCACAGCCGGGACTAGCGCTAATGAGCAGTTCTTC
TRBJ1-1 few TRBD1 TRBV7-9 CASSFGQGEAFF TGTGCCAGCAGCTTCGGACAGGGCGAAGCTTTCTTT
TRBJ1-4 . TRBD1 TRBV30 CAWRTVTGEKLFF TGTGCCTGGAGAACCGTGACAGGGGAAAAACTGTTTTTT
TRBJ1-1 . TRBD1 TRBV6-5 CATRTGQNTEAFF TGTGCCACCAGGACAGGGCAGAACACTGAAGCTTTCTTT
TRBJ1-4 . TRBD1 TRBV30 CAGTLTGGSDEKLFF TGTGCCGGAACCTTGACAGGGGGTTCAGATGAAAAACTGTTTTTT
TRBJ2-1 . . TRBV7-2 CASSPGGAWGEQFF TGTGCCAGCAGCCCCGGGGGAGCTTGGGGGGAGCAGTTCTTC
TRBJ2-7 . . TRBV27 CASSWGHPREQYF TGTGCCAGCAGTTGGGGCCATCCTCGAGAGCAGTACTTC
TRBJ1-4 . . TRBV5-1 CASSLQGRGEKLFF TGCGCCAGCAGCCTTCAGGGCCGCGGGGAAAAACTGTTTTTT
TRBJ2-7 . TRBD1 TRBV27 CASTRGQGGRQYF TGTGCCAGCACTAGAGGACAGGGAGGAAGGCAGTACTTC